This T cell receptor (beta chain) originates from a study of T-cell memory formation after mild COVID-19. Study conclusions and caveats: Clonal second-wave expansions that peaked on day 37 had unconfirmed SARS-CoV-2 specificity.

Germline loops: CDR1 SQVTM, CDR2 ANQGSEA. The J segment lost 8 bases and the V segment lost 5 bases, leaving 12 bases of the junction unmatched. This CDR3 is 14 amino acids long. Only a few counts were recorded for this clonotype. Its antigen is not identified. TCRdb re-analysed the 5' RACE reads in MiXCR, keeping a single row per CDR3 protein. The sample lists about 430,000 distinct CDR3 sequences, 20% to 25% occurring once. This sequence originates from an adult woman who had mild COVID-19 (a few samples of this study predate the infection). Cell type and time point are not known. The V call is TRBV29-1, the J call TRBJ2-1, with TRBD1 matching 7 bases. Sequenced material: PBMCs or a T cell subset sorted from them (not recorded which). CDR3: CSVLGTESRDEQFF. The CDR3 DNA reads TGCAGCGTTCTTGGGACAGAGAGTAGGGATGAGCAGTTCTTC.